Listed below are T cell receptor beta chains from one sample, sequenced in a study of blood T cell repertoires in COVID-19. Sequenced by immunoSEQ multiplex PCR; TCRdb stores in-frame clones only, minus some. Counted here are about 300,000 clones, approximately 83% occurring once; the ten biggest clones make up roughly 2%. Sequencing used PBMCs or T cells enriched from blood (not recorded which). Source of these receptors: a man aged 30 to 39 who had recovered from COVID-19. CDR3s include the opening cysteine and the closing phenylalanine or tryptophan. The D gene is left open where the match is weak. Clone size, where shown, is once, few, many, or a class for clones that have expanded.

j_gene | v_gene | d_gene | abundance | CDR3nt | CDR3aa
TRBJ2-1 | TRBV5-4 | TRBD2 | . | TGTGCCAGCAGCCTCACCCGCGGGGGGAGAGGCACGTACAATGAGCAGTTCTTC | CASSLTRGGRGTYNEQFF
TRBJ2-6 | TRBV4-2 | TRBD2 | . | TGTGCCAGCAGCCAAGATGGGACTAGCGGGGCCAACGTCCTGACTTTC | CASSQDGTSGANVLTF
TRBJ1-5 | TRBV6-5 | TRBD1 | . | TGTGCCAGCAGACAGGACAGGGGAGGTCAGCCCCAGCATTTT | CASRQDRGGQPQHF
TRBJ2-7 | TRBV3-1/TRBV3-2 | . | . | TGTGCCAGCAGCCAAAGGGGGGCAGGGGGCTACGAGCAGTACTTC | CASSQRGAGGYEQYF
TRBJ1-4 | TRBV5-1 | . | . | TGCGCCAGCATGGAGCAGGGAGGTGAAAAACTGTTTTTT | CASMEQGGEKLFF
TRBJ2-7 | TRBV6-5 | . | . | TGTGCCAGCAGACTTTCCGGGGGTGGGTCCTACGAGCAGTACTTC | CASRLSGGGSYEQYF
TRBJ1-2 | TRBV30 | . | . | TGTGCCTGGTCCCGGGGGGACTATGGCTACACCTTC | CAWSRGDYGYTF
TRBJ2-5 | TRBV9 | TRBD2 | . | TGTGCCAGCAGCACTTGGACTAGCGGGAGAGAGACCCAGTACTTC | CASSTWTSGRETQYF
TRBJ2-1 | TRBV11-1 | TRBD2 | once | TGTGCCAGCGCCCTAGCGGGGATGGGGAATGAGCAGTTCTTC | CASALAGMGNEQFF
TRBJ2-7 | TRBV11-2 | . | . | TGTGCCAGCAGCTTCCCCAATTACGAGCAGTACTTC | CASSFPNYEQYF
TRBJ2-7 | TRBV5-4 | . | . | TGTGCCAGCAGCTTATCTGGAGGCTTGAAGTCGTACGAGCAGTACTTC | CASSLSGGLKSYEQYF
TRBJ1-2 | TRBV18 | . | . | TGTGCCAGCTCACCCTTGCCGGGAAGTACCTCCAGCGACTATGGCTACACCTTC | CASSPLPGSTSSDYGYTF
TRBJ2-1 | TRBV4-3 | TRBD2 | . | TGCGCCAGCAGCCAAGCTTGGGGGACTACCGGGGCCAATGAGCAGTTCTTC | CASSQAWGTTGANEQFF
TRBJ2-2 | TRBV5-6 | TRBD1 | . | TGTGCCAGCAGCGCAGGACAGGGTGTTTTCCACACCGGGGAGCTGTTTTTT | CASSAGQGVFHTGELFF
TRBJ1-5 | TRBV15 | TRBD1 | . | TGTGCCACCAGCAGGGATACCGGGACAGGGGCTCAGCCCCAGCATTTT | CATSRDTGTGAQPQHF
TRBJ1-2 | TRBV6-4 | . | . | TGTGCCAGCAGTCCGGGGGGTGGCTATGGCTACACCTTC | CASSPGGGYGYTF
TRBJ2-7 | TRBV2 | TRBD2 | . | TGTGCCAGCGAACGGGGGGACGGTAGCTACGAGCAGTACTTC | CASERGDGSYEQYF
TRBJ2-2 | TRBV6-4 | . | few | TGTGCCAGCAGTGACCACTCCCGCACCGGGGAGCTGTTTTTT | CASSDHSRTGELFF
TRBJ1-5 | TRBV19 | . | . | TGTGCCAGTAGTAGGACACATAATAGCAATCAGCCCCAGCATTTT | CASSRTHNSNQPQHF
TRBJ2-1 | TRBV19 | TRBD1 | . | TGTGCCAGTAGATTCGGACAGGGACCCTACAATGAGCAGTTCTTC | CASRFGQGPYNEQFF
TRBJ2-7 | TRBV10-3 | TRBD1 | . | TGTGCCATCAGTTCCGGGACAGGGCTTTACGAGCAGTACTTC | CAISSGTGLYEQYF
TRBJ2-7 | TRBV7-9 | . | . | TGTGCCAGCAGCTCCTCTGAGGTGGCGGCGGTTTACGAGCAGTACTTC | CASSSSEVAAVYEQYF
TRBJ1-1 | TRBV5-1 | TRBD1 | . | TGCGCCAGCAGCACACAGGGGGGAAACACTGAAGCTTTCTTT | CASSTQGGNTEAFF
TRBJ2-7 | TRBV5-6 | TRBD1 | . | TGTGCCAGCAGCTCCTTCCGGGACAGGGTCATCTACGAGCAGTACTTC | CASSSFRDRVIYEQYF
TRBJ1-6 | TRBV14 | TRBD1 | . | TGTGCCAGCAGCCAAGAAGGGCGGACAGGGGGTTATAATTCACCCCTCCACTTT | CASSQEGRTGGYNSPLHF
TRBJ2-5 | TRBV27 | . | . | TGTGCCAGCAGTTTAGCTTCAGGGGATTATAAAGAGACCCAGTACTTC | CASSLASGDYKETQYF
TRBJ1-3 | TRBV19 | . | . | TGTGCCAGCCAATCGGACACCTCTGGAAACACCATATATTTT | CASQSDTSGNTIYF
TRBJ1-3 | TRBV5-1 | . | . | TGCGCCAGCAGTGGGCCCTCTGGAAACACCATATATTTT | CASSGPSGNTIYF
TRBJ1-2 | TRBV21-1 | . | . | TGTGCCAGCGCCCCTGAGGCACCCCCTAACTATGGCTACACCTTC | CASAPEAPPNYGYTF
TRBJ2-3 | TRBV9 | TRBD2 | . | TGTGCCAGCAGCGTATCCCCTAGCGGGGGGGCCGCAGATACGCAGTATTTT | CASSVSPSGGAADTQYF
TRBJ1-1 | TRBV19 | . | . | TGTGCCAGTAGTAGCAGACTAAACACTGAAGCTTTCTTT | CASSSRLNTEAFF
TRBJ2-1 | TRBV11-2 | TRBD1 | . | TGTGCCAGCAGCCAGGGACAGTACAATGAGCAGTTCTTC | CASSQGQYNEQFF
TRBJ1-4 | TRBV4-2 | TRBD1 | few | TGTGCCAGCAGCCAAGATACAGGGGCTAGGAATGAAAAACTGTTTTTT | CASSQDTGARNEKLFF
TRBJ2-7 | TRBV6-5 | . | . | TGTGCCAGCCTGGGACTGATTCTAGGAGAGCAGTACTTC | CASLGLILGEQYF
TRBJ1-5 | TRBV2 | TRBD1 | . | TGTGCCAGCAGTCGAACAGGGGACCAGCCCCAGCATTTT | CASSRTGDQPQHF
TRBJ1-5 | TRBV2 | . | . | TGTGCCAGCAGTCGGGACACTAGCAATCAGCCCCAGCATTTT | CASSRDTSNQPQHF
TRBJ2-1 | TRBV6-5 | . | . | TGTGCCAGCAGCCGACGGAGTGTCAGGGAGGAGTTCTTC | CASSRRSVREEFF
TRBJ2-1 | TRBV9 | . | . | TGTGCCAGCAGCGTCCTTGGGGCAGGATACAATGAGCAGTTCTTC | CASSVLGAGYNEQFF
TRBJ1-6 | TRBV5-4 | . | . | TGTGCCAGCAGCTTGGGGTTACAGAGCTATAATTCACCCCTCCACTTT | CASSLGLQSYNSPLHF
TRBJ2-1 | TRBV7-9 | TRBD1 | . | TGTGCCAGCAGCCCCCCGACAGGGGATAGCTCCTACAATGAGCAGTTCTTC | CASSPPTGDSSYNEQFF
TRBJ1-4 | TRBV14 | . | few | TGTGCCAGCAGCCCAGGTGGAAGCTGGGATGAAAAACTGTTTTTT | CASSPGGSWDEKLFF